The source of this T cell receptor beta chain is a study of T cell responses to AZD1222 COVID-19 vaccine. Notes on the study in general: Sampling captured repertoires only after the peak T cell response.

Assay used: immunoSEQ multiplex PCR; TCRdb lists only in-frame clones, some missing. The sample lists 95,000 to 100,000 clones; about 92% were seen once. As to this clone: Its matching antigen is unknown.

V lost 0 bases and J lost 0; bases outside the gene matches: 1. Germline CDR1 SQVTM, CDR2 ANQGSEA. This CDR3 spans 15 amino acids. The sample consisted of peripheral blood, taken on day 0 of AZD1222 vaccination. This TCR derives from an adult in good health. The chain carries TRBV29-1 and TRBJ2-1; TRBD1 matches at 8 bases. Written as DNA, the CDR3 is TGCAGCGTTGAAGATGGGACAGGCTCCTACAATGAGCAGTTCTTC. Its translation is CSVEDGTGSYNEQFF.